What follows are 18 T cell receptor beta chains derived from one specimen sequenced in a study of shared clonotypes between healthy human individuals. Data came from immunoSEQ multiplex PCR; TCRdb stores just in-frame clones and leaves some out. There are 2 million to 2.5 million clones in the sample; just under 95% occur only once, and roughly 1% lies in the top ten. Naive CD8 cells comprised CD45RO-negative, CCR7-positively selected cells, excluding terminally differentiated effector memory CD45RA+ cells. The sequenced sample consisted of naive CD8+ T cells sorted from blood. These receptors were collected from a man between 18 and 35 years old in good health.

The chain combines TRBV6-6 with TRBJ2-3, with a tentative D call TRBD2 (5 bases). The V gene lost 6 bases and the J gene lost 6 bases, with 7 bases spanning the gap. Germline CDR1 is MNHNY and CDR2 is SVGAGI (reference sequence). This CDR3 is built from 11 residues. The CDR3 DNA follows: TGTGCCAGCAGGGACTTGGATACGCAGTATTTT. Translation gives CASRDLDTQYF.

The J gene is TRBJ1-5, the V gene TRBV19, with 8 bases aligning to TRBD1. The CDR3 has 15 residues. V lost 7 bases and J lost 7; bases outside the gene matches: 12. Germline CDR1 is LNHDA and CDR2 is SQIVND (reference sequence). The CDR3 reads CASIGTDRGGQPQHF. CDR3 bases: TGTGCCAGTATTGGGACAGACAGGGGAGGACAGCCCCAGCATTTT.

The CDR3 DNA follows: TGTGCCAGCAGTCGACCACTGGAACAGTACTTC. Protein: CASSRPLEQYF. The chain uses TRBV2 and TRBJ2-7; D is unclear. The germline V and J ends were trimmed by 5 bases and 10 bases, with 12 bases remaining between them. The germline V gene encodes CDR1 SNHLY and CDR2 FYNNEI. The CDR3 runs to 11 residues.

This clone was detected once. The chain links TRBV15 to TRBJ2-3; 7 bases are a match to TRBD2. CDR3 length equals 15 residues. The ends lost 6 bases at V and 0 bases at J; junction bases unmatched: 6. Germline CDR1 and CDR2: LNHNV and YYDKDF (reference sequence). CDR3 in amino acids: CATRTSASSTDTQYF. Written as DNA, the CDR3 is TGTGCCACCAGAACTAGCGCCTCTAGCACAGATACGCAGTATTTT.

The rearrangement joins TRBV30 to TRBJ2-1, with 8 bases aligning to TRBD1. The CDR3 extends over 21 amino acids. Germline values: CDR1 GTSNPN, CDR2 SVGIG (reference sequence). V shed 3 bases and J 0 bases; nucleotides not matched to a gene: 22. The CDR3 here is CAWRPTGQGLKLRYSYNEQFF. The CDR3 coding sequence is TGTGCCTGGAGGCCAACCGGACAGGGTCTTAAATTGAGGTACTCCTACAATGAGCAGTTCTTC.

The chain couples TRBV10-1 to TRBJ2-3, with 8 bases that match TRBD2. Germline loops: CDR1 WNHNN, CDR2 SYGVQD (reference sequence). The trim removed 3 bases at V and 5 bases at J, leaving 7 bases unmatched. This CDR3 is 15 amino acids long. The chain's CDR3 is CASSDHAGGLDTQYF. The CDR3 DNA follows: TGCGCCAGCAGTGATCACGCGGGAGGCTTAGATACGCAGTATTTT.

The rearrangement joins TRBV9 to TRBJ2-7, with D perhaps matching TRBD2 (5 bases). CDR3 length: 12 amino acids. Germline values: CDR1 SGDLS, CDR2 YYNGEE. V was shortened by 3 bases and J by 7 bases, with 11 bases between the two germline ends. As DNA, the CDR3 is TGTGCCAGCAGCGGGTCTACGGGGGAGCAGTACTTC. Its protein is CASSGSTGEQYF. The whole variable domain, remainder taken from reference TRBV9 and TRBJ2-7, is DSGVTQTPKHLITATGQRVTLRCSPRSGDLSVYWYQQSLDQGLQFLIQYYNGEERAKGNILERFSAQQFPDLHSELNLSSLELGDSALYFCASSGSTGEQYFGPGTRLTVT.

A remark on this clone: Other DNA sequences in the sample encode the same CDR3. CDR3 DNA: TGTGCCAGCAGTAGCGGGGGGGCCGATTACGAGCAGTACTTC. Its protein is CASSSGGADYEQYF. V is TRBV27 and J is TRBJ2-7, with TRBD2 matching 10 bases. The trim removed 5 bases at V and 4 bases at J, leaving 5 bases unmatched. From germline, CDR1 is MNHEY and CDR2 SMNVEV (reference sequence). The CDR3 consists of 14 residues.

CDR3 region: CASSQVPRGAGGGETQYF. CDR3 nucleotides: TGCGCCAGCAGCCAAGTCCCGCGCGGGGCAGGCGGTGGGGAGACCCAGTACTTC. The rearrangement joins TRBV4-1 to TRBJ2-5; weak D call: TRBD2 (6 bases). V was pared by 1 base and J by 5 bases, with 23 bases between. The germline V gene encodes CDR1 MGHRA and CDR2 YSYEKL. The CDR3 is 18 residues long.

The CDR3 DNA is TGTGCCAGCAGCTCCTGGGGGAGTGCCACCTACGAGCAGTACTTC. The encoded protein is CASSSWGSATYEQYF. The chain couples TRBV7-6 to TRBJ2-7, with D possibly called TRBD1 or TRBD2 (5 bases each). V lost 4 bases and J lost 2, with 15 bases in between. Germline V gene lookup returns CDR1 SGHVS and CDR2 FNYEAQ. CDR3 length: 15 amino acids.

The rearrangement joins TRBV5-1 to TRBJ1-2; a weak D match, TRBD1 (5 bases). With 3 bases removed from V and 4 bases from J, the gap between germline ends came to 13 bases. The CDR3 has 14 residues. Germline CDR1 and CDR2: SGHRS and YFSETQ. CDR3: CASSSPGAGYGYTF. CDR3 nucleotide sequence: TGCGCCAGCAGCTCACCTGGGGCCGGCTATGGCTACACCTTC. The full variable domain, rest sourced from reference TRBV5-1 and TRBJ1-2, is KAGVTQTPRYLIKTRGQQVTLSCSPISGHRSVSWYQQTPGQGLQFLFEYFSETQRNKGNFPGRFSGRQFSNSRSEMNVSTLELGDSALYLCASSSPGAGYGYTFGSGTRLTVV.

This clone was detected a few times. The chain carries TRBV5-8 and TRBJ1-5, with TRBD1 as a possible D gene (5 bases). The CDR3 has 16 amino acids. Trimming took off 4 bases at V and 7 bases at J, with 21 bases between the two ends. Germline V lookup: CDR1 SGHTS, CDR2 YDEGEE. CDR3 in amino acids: CASSPLSGGLSQPQHF. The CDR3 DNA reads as TGTGCCAGCAGCCCCCTATCGGGGGGATTAAGCCAGCCCCAGCATTTT.

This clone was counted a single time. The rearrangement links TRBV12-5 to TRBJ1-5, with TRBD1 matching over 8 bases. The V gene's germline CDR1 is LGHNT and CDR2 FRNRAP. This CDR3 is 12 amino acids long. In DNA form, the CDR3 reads TGTGCCCCAGGGACAGGCCGACAGCCCCAGCATTTT. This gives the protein CAPGTGRQPQHF.

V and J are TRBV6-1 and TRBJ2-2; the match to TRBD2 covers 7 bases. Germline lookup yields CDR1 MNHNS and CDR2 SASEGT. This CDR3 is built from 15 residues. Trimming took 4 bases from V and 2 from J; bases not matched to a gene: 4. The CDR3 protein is CASSVRGVNTGELFF. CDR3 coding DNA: TGTGCCAGCAGTGTCCGGGGGGTTAACACCGGGGAGCTGTTTTTT.

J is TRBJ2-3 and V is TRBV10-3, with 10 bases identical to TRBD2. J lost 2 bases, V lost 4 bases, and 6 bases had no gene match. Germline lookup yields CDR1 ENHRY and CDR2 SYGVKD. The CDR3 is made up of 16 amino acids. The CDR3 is CAISGSSGGITDTQYF. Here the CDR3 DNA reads TGTGCCATCAGTGGATCTAGCGGGGGTATCACAGATACGCAGTATTTT.

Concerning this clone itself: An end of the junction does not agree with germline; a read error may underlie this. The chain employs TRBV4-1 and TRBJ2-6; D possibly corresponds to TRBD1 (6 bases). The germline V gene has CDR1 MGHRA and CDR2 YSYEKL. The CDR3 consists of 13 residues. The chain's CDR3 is CASSQDLAGEISF. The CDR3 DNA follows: TGCGCCAGCAGCCAAGATCTGGCAGGGGAAATATCTTTC.

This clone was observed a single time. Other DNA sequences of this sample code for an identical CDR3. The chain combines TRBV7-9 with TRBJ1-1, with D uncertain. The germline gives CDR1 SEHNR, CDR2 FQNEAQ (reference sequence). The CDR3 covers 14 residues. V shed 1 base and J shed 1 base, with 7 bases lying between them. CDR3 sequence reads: CASSLVGWNTEAFF. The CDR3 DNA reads TGTGCCAGCAGCTTAGTGGGGTGGAACACTGAAGCTTTCTTT.

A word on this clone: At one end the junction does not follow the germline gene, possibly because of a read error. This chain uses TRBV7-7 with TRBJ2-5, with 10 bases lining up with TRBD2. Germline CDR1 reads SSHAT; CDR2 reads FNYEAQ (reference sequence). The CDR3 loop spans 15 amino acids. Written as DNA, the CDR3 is TGTGCTAGCAGTTTGACTAGCGGGTGGCAAGAGACCCAGTACTTC. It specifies CASSLTSGWQETQYF.